The present T cell receptor (beta chain) was sequenced within a study of identical twins. Whole-study results and caveats: The more abundant beta clonotypes in cord blood had fewer insertions, and memory repertoires did not show this.

This CDR3 comprises 15 residues. Germline CDR1 and CDR2: SGHRS and YFSETQ. V gave up 1 base and J gave up 3 bases, with 13 bases separating them. Many counts were recorded for this clonotype. Its antigen is undetermined. TCRdb reprocessed the 5' RACE reads via MiXCR and lists one record per CDR3 protein. The sample lists about 100,000 distinct CDR3 sequences; under 7% were seen once. The clonotype was recovered from a woman aged 45-65 years in good health. Sequencing was done on a sample of memory T cells sorted from blood. The J gene is TRBJ1-1, the V gene TRBV5-1; a possible D gene is TRBD1 (5 bases). The CDR3 sequence: CASSLSGTDYTEAFF. In DNA form, the CDR3 reads TGCGCCAGCAGCTTGTCGGGGACGGATTACACTGAAGCTTTCTTT.